The clone carrying this TCR beta chain was seen a single time. Version v3.0 of the immunoSEQ assay was performed at survey level. Using immunoSEQ multiplex PCR, the repertoire was profiled, and TCRdb retains in-frame clones only, with some absent. The repertoire has 35,000 to 40,000 clones, 80% to 90% of them found once; the top ten carry approximately 10%. This sample was taken from a study of long-term antiretroviral therapy in people with HIV. V was pared by 2 bases and J by 1 base, with 9 bases between. The CDR3 totals 14 residues. The germline CDR1 and CDR2 sequences are MNHEY and SVGAGI. The genes are TRBV6-5 and TRBJ2-7, with TRBD1 as a possible D gene (6 bases). Source: unsorted PBMCs, taken 2.2 years after starting antiretroviral therapy. This clonotype was sampled from a man younger than 35 with HIV. CDR3: CASSYDRRSYEQYF. The CDR3 coding sequence is TGTGCCAGCAGTTACGACAGGAGGTCCTACGAGCAGTACTTC.